Here is one T cell receptor (beta chain) with its context. No antigen is known for it. No per-base quality is available; no much larger clone lies one base away. This sample was included in a study of T cell responses to AZD1222 COVID-19 vaccine (dated by TCRdb to the early 2020s). With respect to the entire study: AZD1222 recipients whose second dose came at about 4 weeks and those whose second dose came at about 12 weeks were combined into one group, since spike-specific TCR depth and breadth did not differ between the two schedules. A total of approximately 240 trial participants underwent TCR sequencing, of whom some 210 received two doses of AZD1222 and about 25 received two doses of the MenACWY control vaccine. Trial participants were enrolled by age into subgroups of 18-55, 56-69 and 70-plus years, and around 150, 28 and 57 TCR-sequenced participants, respectively, were included in these subgroups.

The CDR3 regions of human TCRbeta chains were analyzed by immunosequencing. Concerning the study's data processing: TCRs in the repertoires were compared against a reference library of SARS-CoV-2-specific TCRs that had been generated with the MIRA antigen-specificity platform. Breadth meant the fraction of unique TCRs that were SARS-CoV-2-associated, whereas depth meant the fraction of total T cells that were SARS-CoV-2-associated. Using the MIRA data, each spike-specific TCR was assigned both to the spike region to which the TCR was reactive and to a CD4 or CD8 class. Log10-transformed breadth and depth values were compared by one-way ANOVA with Sidak's multiple comparisons tests. Imported from immuneACCESS, the table was reduced by TCRdb to in-frame sequences with V and J called. These copies leave out some clones; in studies compared against another copy, an unresolved V gene accounts for under half, and the cause of the remainder is not known. V and J calls and clone size are those listed in that table; D and trimming were worked out from the DNA. Across this sample there are about 150,000 clones, with roughly 90% seen only once. The ten largest account for over 1.3% of the sample.

What the study reported, not specific to this receptor: Because no samples from the day 14 peak response were available, repertoires could be characterized only after the peak T cell response. Conclusions about previously exposed vaccinees are limited, since just six AZD1222 recipients were seropositive for SARS-CoV-2 at baseline. After two AZD1222 doses, both the breadth and the depth of spike-specific TCRs were significantly higher than at day 0 and than in MenACWY recipients. Most participants were white British and females outnumbered males, and the authors suggested that clonal diversity may have been underestimated. CD4 TCRs associated with the vaccine covered the entire spike protein, and the dominant responses were in regions 160-218 and 743-854. Reportedly, almost half of the unique spike-specific TCRs recognized epitopes lying outside the regions that are mutated in the B.1.351 and B.1.1.7 variants. In the small 56-69-year group, the increase in depth fell short of significance, most likely because of low power.

The time point label here, explained by the study, means: baseline before first vaccination. Vaccinee samples were obtained from the UK trials COV001 and COV002, which included a single-blind randomized controlled phase 2/3 trial of AZD1222 (ChAdOx1 nCoV-19) in healthy adults. Trial participant PBMC samples were collected at day 0 and day 28 after the second dose for TCRbeta chain sequencing. From the cysteine up to the phenylalanine, the CDR3 has a length of 11 residues. Just the 33-base CDR3 DNA is kept, in frame starting at base 1. V is cut by 8 bases and J by 4 bases, and the space between the germline ends is 8 bases. For CDR1 and CDR2, the germline V gene lists MNHEY and SVGAGI.

The clonotype comes from an adult in good health. The sample in question was peripheral blood, obtained on day 0 of AZD1222 vaccination. The chain joins TRBV6-5 to TRBJ1-1, with the D gene not clear enough to name. The CDR3 is CASGWSTEAFF. The nucleotide sequence is TGTGCCAGCGGCTGGAGCACTGAAGCTTTCTTT.